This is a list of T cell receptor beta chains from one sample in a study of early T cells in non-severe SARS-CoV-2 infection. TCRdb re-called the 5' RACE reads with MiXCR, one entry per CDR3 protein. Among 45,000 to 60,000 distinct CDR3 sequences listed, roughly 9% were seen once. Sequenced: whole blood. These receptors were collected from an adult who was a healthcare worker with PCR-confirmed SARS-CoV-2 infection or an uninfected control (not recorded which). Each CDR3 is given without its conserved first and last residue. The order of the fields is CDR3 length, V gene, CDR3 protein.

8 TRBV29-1 SVETDTQY
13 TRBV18 ASSPPGPTNEKLF
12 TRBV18 ASSHGTNRGEQY
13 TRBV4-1 ASSQEDPRGGEQY
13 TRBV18 ASSTLAGSYNEQF
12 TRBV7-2 ASSATGGGYEQY
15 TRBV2 ASRDSPIESSYNEQF
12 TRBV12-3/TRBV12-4 ASSSPNSFGEQF
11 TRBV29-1 SVDRVNTDTQY
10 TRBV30 AWTREGREQY
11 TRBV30 AWKDRGNTEAF
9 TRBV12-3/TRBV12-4 ASSFAALQF
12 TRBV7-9 ASSLTGGRDTQY
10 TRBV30 AWGTANTEAF
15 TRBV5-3 ARSPQTSGGYSDEQF
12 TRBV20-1 SARSGTGNQPQH
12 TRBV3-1 ASSLTGGRQPQH
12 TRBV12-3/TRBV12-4 ASSFADSNQPQH
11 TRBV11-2 ASLGPNTDTQY
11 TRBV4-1 ASSQVPLETQY
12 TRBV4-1 ASGGTGLDTEAF
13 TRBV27 ASSSDRYLGQPQH
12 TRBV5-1 ASSVPSGADTQY
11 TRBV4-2 ASSQAANSPLH
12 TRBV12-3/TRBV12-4 ASSLYPGGNEQF
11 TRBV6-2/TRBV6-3 ASSSAAVRAQY
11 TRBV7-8 ASGGEVENEQF
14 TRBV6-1 ASSGQGGRFNQPQH
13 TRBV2 ASSDVRGAGETQY
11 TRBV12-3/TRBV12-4 ASGRDSGNTIY
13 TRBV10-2 ASSESRQGLETQY
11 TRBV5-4 ASSLGGQNIQY
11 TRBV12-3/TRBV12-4 ASSKGMNTEAF
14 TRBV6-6 ASSLSSGGVNNEQF
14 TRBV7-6 ASSPTSGGSTDTQY